Listed below are T cell receptor beta chains from one sample, sequenced in a study of blood T cell repertoires in COVID-19. Generated by immunoSEQ multiplex PCR, the TCRdb table keeps only in-frame clones and is missing some. The sample yields about 300,000 clones, 87% seen once. The specimen sequenced was peripheral blood. Source of these receptors: a man aged 18-30 years with active or convalescent COVID-19. CDR3s include the opening cysteine and the closing phenylalanine or tryptophan. Fields, in order: D gene, V gene, clone size, J gene, CDR3 DNA, CDR3 protein. The D gene is left open where the match is weak. Only part of the rows carry a size: once, few, many, or a class if the clone is expanded.

TRBD1	TRBV5-1	.	TRBJ2-7	TGCGCCAGCAGCTCAACAGGGGGCTCCTACGAGCAGTACTTC	CASSSTGGSYEQYF
.	TRBV20-1	few	TRBJ1-1	TGCAGTGCTAGAGACTACACTGAAGCTTTCTTT	CSARDYTEAFF
.	TRBV5-6	.	TRBJ2-7	TGTGCCAGCAGCCACCGCAGGGTTAACTCCTACGAGCAGTACTTC	CASSHRRVNSYEQYF
.	TRBV18	.	TRBJ2-1	TGTGCCAGCTCACCATCTCGGGGTTACAATGAGCAGTTCTTC	CASSPSRGYNEQFF
.	TRBV7-2	.	TRBJ1-1	TGTGCCAGCAGCTTGGGGGGGGGCGCGGGAACTGAAGCTTTCTTT	CASSLGGGAGTEAFF
TRBD1	TRBV27	once	TRBJ2-7	TGTGCCAGCAGTTTCCTGGACAGGAGCTCCTACGAGCAGTACTTC	CASSFLDRSSYEQYF
TRBD2	TRBV25-1	.	TRBJ2-1	TGTGCCAGCAGTGAAAAGGATCGCGGTAGCGGGAAGAATGAGCAGTTCTTC	CASSEKDRGSGKNEQFF
.	TRBV18	.	TRBJ2-1	TGTGCCAGCTCACCAGCGACTACCGCGAGTTGGAATGAGCAGTTCTTC	CASSPATTASWNEQFF
TRBD2	TRBV6-6	few	TRBJ2-5	TGTGCCAGCGCATCCGGGGGGGTCGGGGGAGAGACCCAGTACTTC	CASASGGVGGETQYF
.	TRBV9	.	TRBJ2-2	TGTGCCAGCAGCGTTGCCGGGACATGGATTAACACCGGGGAGCTGTTTTTT	CASSVAGTWINTGELFF
.	TRBV27	.	TRBJ1-5	TGTGCCAGCAGTTCCCTGACCGAGGGGGGCAATCAGCCCCAGCATTTT	CASSSLTEGGNQPQHF
TRBD1	TRBV19	.	TRBJ1-1	TGTGCCAGTAGTATCGTACAGGGGGCCTACTCGAACACTGAAGCTTTCTTT	CASSIVQGAYSNTEAFF
TRBD1	TRBV2	.	TRBJ1-2	TGTGCCAGCAGTCCGGGACAGGGTTACTATGGCTACACCTTC	CASSPGQGYYGYTF
.	TRBV5-4	.	TRBJ2-7	TGTGCCAGCAGCTCTCGGGACTCCTCTCAGGAGCAGTACTTC	CASSSRDSSQEQYF
.	TRBV7-2	.	TRBJ2-1	TGTGCCAGCAGCTTAAGCCAGCGGGTTTACAATGAGCAGTTCTTC	CASSLSQRVYNEQFF
TRBD1	TRBV28	once	TRBJ1-2	TGTGCCAGCAGTCTTATGGCAGGGGGATTTCTAAACTATGGCTACACCTTC	CASSLMAGGFLNYGYTF
TRBD1	TRBV6-5	.	TRBJ2-2	TGTGCCAGCGGGACAGGGGGTCGCCCGGAGCTGTTTTTT	CASGTGGRPELFF
TRBD2	TRBV27	.	TRBJ2-7	TGTGCCAGCCGGGGAGGGCTCTCCTACGAGCAGTACTTC	CASRGGLSYEQYF
TRBD1	TRBV5-1	.	TRBJ1-5	TGCGCCAGCAGCGGGGGACAGGGCAATCAGCCCCAGCATTTT	CASSGGQGNQPQHF
TRBD2	TRBV23-1	.	TRBJ2-1	TGCGCCAGCAGTCAAGACAGCCGAGCGAATCTAGCGGGAAAGAGCGATGAGCAGTTCTTC	CASSQDSRANLAGKSDEQFF
TRBD2	TRBV3-1/TRBV3-2	.	TRBJ2-1	TGTGCCAGCAGCTCCCCATCGGGAGGGCCCGATGAGCAGTTCTTC	CASSSPSGGPDEQFF
TRBD1	TRBV27	once	TRBJ2-7	TGTGCCAGCCCACTTGCAGGGGGACACTACGAGCAGTACTTC	CASPLAGGHYEQYF
TRBD1	TRBV15	.	TRBJ1-1	TGTGCCACCAGCAGAACTACAGGGGGTGAAGCTTTCTTT	CATSRTTGGEAFF
.	TRBV5-6	.	TRBJ1-1	TGTGCCAGCAGGGAAATCGACAGGATGAACACTGAAGCTTTCTTT	CASREIDRMNTEAFF
.	TRBV9	few	TRBJ1-4	TGTGCCAGCAGCGTAGGATCAGGCAGCTTAATTGAAAAACTGTTTTTT	CASSVGSGSLIEKLFF
.	TRBV4-3	.	TRBJ1-4	TGCGCCAGCAGCTTGGTATACAGGGCAACTAATGAAAAACTGTTTTTT	CASSLVYRATNEKLFF
.	TRBV28	.	TRBJ2-2	TGTGCCAGCAGTTTCGTCAGGGTGAACACCGGGGAGCTGTTTTTT	CASSFVRVNTGELFF
TRBD1	TRBV28	.	TRBJ1-2	TGTGCCAGCAGCCACGACAGGGATGCCTATGGCTACACCTTC	CASSHDRDAYGYTF